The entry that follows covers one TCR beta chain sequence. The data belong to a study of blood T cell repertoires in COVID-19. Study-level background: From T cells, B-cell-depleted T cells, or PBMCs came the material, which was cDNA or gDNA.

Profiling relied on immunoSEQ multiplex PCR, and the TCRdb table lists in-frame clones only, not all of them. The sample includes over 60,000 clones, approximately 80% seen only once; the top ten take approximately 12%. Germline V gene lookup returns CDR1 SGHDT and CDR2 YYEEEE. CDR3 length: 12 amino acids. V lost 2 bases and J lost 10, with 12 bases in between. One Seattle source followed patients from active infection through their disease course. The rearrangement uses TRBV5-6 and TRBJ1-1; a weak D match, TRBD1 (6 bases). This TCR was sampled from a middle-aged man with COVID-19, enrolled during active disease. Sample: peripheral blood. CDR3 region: CASSLQGRGAFF. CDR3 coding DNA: TGTGCCAGCAGCTTACAGGGTCGAGGAGCTTTCTTT.